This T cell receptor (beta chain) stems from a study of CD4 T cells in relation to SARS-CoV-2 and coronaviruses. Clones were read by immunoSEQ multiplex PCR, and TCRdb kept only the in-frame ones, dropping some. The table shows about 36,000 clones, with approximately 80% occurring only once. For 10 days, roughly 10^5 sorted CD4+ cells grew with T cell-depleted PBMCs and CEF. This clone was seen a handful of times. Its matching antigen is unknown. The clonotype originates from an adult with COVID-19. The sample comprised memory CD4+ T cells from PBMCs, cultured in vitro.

In nucleotides, the CDR3 is TGTGCCAGCAGCCCGGAAGGAACCGGCGGAGAGACCCAGTACTTC. Protein sequence: CASSPEGTGGETQYF. The chain joins TRBV5-4 to TRBJ2-5; D is uncertain. Germline CDR1 SGHNT, CDR2 YYREEE (reference sequence). V was trimmed by 4 bases and J by 4 bases, leaving 17 bases between them. CDR3 length: 15 amino acids. Full variable domain (missing parts from reference TRBV5-4 and TRBJ2-5): ETGVTQSPTHLIKTRGQQVTLRCSSQSGHNTVSWYQQALGQGPQFIFQYYREEENGRGNFPPRFSGLQFPNYSSELNVNALELDDSALYLCASSPEGTGGETQYFGPGTRLLVL.